The rows below give T cell receptor beta chains drawn from one sample of a study of cytomegalovirus exposure and HLA in healthy donors. This table comes from immunoSEQ multiplex PCR, and its TCRdb copy is limited to in-frame clones, with some not included. The sample yields roughly 170,000 clones, approximately 80% seen once. The sequencing sample was made of PBMCs. These receptors all come from a girl under 10 years old in good health and CMV-seropositive. The CDR3 runs from the conserved cysteine through the conserved F or W.

j_call v_call cdr3_aa
TRBJ2-3 TRBV28 CASIGAVPQGADTQYF
TRBJ2-7 TRBV4-1 CASSQATSGEYEQYF
TRBJ1-1 TRBV30 CAYRGSLNTEAFF
TRBJ2-1 TRBV11-2 CASSWGGLGPFF
TRBJ1-5 TRBV18 CASSPPGQGSNQPQHF
TRBJ2-7 TRBV27 CASSSGRGAYEQYF
TRBJ2-3 TRBV19 CASSPRLAGLCDTQYF
TRBJ1-2 TRBV30 CAWSPGSSNYGYTF
TRBJ2-3 TRBV6-4 CASVASAGGTDTQYF
TRBJ1-1 TRBV6-5 CASSYLRTTEAFF
TRBJ1-2 TRBV12-5 CASGWDRGGYGYTF
TRBJ2-7 TRBV19 CASSSRTSGGTASEQYF
TRBJ2-1 TRBV27 CASSSYLTVPTLTKDNEQFF
TRBJ1-5 TRBV30 CAWSNRVGQPQHF
TRBJ1-2 TRBV11-2 CASSALQGPVGYGYTF
TRBJ1-2 TRBV30 CAWSVQRGYRDTF
TRBJ1-2 TRBV5-1 CASSYPGRNYGYTF
TRBJ2-1 TRBV9 CASSVGGGTYNEQFF
TRBJ1-1 TRBV12-5 CASGSLIRGTEAFF
TRBJ2-2 TRBV6-5 CASSFVGTPRRELFF
TRBJ2-2 TRBV4-2 CASSPLTSGSRVGELFF
TRBJ2-1 TRBV10-1 CASSGTTGVGSEQFF
TRBJ1-1 TRBV6-5 CASSYSMAGNTEAFF
TRBJ1-3 TRBV5-1 CASSSKPQATSGNTIYF
TRBJ1-2 TRBV6-1 CASSDTPSLGYTF
TRBJ2-2 TRBV10-1 CASSEGLAGPNTGELFF
TRBJ2-3 TRBV15 CATSRARTSGGTDTQYF
TRBJ1-1 TRBV18 CASSPRQGIAEAFF
TRBJ1-4 TRBV15 CATSSPQGRNEKLFF
TRBJ1-2 TRBV6-5 CASGTQGWGYGYTF
TRBJ2-1 TRBV18 CASSPGGAGVYNEQFF
TRBJ1-1 TRBV14 CASSQDPGRLGGAFF
TRBJ1-5 TRBV6-6 CASNTGVQPQHF
TRBJ1-2 TRBV11-3 CASSTTENYGYTF
TRBJ2-2 TRBV28 CASSVGRLAAPNTGELFF